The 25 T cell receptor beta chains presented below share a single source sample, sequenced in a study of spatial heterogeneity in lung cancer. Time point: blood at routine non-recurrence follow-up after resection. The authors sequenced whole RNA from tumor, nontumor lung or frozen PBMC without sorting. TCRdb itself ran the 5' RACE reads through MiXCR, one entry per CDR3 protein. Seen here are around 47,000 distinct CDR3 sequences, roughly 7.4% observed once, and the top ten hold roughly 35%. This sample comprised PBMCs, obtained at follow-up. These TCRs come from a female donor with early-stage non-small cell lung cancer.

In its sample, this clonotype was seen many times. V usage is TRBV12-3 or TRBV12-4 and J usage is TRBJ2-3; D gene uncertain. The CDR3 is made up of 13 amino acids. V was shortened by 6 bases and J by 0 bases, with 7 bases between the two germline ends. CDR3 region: CASSVTSTDTQYF. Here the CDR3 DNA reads TGTGCCAGCAGCGTTACTAGCACAGATACGCAGTATTTT.

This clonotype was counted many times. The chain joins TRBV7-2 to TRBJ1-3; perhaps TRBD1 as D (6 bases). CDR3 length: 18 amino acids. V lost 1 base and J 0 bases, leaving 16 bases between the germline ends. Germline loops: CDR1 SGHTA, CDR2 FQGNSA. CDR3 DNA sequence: TGTGCCAGCAGCTTAGGAGGTGGGGGGACAAGCTCTGGAAACACCATATATTTT. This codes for CASSLGGGGTSSGNTIYF.

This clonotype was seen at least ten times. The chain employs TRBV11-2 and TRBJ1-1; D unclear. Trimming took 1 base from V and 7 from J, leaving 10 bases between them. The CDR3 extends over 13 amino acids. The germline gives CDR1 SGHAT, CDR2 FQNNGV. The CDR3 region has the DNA TGTGCCAGCAGCTTAGGTCGGGTCAATGAAGCTTTCTTT. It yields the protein CASSLGRVNEAFF.

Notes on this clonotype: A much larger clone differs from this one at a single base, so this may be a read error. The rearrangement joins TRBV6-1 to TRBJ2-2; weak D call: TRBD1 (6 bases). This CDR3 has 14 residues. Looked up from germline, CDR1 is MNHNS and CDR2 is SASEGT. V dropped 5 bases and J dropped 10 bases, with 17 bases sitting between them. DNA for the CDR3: TGTGCCAGCAGTCCGACAGGCGAGAGCGCGGAGCTGTTTTTT. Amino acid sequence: CASSPTGESAELFF.

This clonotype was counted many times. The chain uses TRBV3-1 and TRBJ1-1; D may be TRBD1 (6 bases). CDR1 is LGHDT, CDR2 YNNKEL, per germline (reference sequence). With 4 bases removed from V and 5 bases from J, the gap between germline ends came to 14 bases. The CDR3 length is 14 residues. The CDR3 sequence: CASSPSGGRTEAFF. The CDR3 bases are TGTGCCAGCAGCCCATCTGGGGGGCGAACTGAAGCTTTCTTT.

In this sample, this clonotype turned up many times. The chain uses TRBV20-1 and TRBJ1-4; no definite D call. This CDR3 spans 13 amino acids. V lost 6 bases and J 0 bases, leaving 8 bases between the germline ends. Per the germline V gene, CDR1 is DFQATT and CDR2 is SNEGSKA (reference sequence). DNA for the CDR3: TGCAGTGCCCAGTTTGCAACTAATGAAAAACTGTTTTTT. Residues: CSAQFATNEKLFF.

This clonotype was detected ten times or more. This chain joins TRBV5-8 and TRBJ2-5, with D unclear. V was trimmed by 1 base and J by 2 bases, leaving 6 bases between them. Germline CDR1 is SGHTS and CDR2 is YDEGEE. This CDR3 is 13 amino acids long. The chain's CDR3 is CASSLTAQETQYF. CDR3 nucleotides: TGTGCCAGCAGCTTGACAGCTCAAGAGACCCAGTACTTC.

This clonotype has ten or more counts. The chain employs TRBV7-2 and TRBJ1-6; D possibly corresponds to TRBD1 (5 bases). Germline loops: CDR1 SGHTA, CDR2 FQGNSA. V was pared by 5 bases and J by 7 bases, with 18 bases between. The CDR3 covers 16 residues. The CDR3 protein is CASSSQRTGSNSPLHF. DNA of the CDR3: TGTGCCAGCAGCAGCCAGAGAACAGGATCGAATTCACCCCTCCACTTT.

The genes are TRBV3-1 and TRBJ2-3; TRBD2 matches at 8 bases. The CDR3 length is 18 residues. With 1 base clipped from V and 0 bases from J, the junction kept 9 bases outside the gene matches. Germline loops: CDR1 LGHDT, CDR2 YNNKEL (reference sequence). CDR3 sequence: CASSQGWSGGLSTDTQYF. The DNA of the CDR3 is TGTGCCAGCAGCCAAGGTTGGAGCGGGGGTTTGAGCACAGATACGCAGTATTTT.

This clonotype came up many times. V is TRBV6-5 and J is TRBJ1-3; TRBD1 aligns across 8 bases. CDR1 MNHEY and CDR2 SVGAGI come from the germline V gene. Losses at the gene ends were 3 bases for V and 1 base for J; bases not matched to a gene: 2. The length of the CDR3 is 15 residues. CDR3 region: CASSYQGASGNTIYF. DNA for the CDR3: TGTGCCAGCAGTTATCAGGGGGCATCTGGAAACACCATATATTTT.

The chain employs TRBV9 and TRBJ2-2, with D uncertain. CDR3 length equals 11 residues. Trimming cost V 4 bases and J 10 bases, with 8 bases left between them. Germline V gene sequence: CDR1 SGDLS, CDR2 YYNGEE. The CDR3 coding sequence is TGTGCCAGCAGCCCTAGTGTGGAGCTGTTTTTT. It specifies CASSPSVELFF.

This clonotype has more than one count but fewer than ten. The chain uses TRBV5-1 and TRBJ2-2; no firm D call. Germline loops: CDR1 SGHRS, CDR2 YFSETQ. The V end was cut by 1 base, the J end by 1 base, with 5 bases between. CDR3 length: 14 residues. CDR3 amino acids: CASSLFRNTGELFF. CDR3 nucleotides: TGCGCCAGCAGCTTGTTTCGGAACACCGGGGAGCTGTTTTTT.

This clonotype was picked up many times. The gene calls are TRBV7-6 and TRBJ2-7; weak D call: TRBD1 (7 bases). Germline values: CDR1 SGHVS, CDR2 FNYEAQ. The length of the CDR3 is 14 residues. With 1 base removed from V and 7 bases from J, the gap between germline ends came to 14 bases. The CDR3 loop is CASSLDVRGDEQYF. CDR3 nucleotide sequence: TGTGCCAGCAGCTTAGATGTCAGGGGGGATGAGCAGTACTTC.

In DNA, the CDR3 is TGTGCCAGCAGAGCTTTCCCCAGGGGGCGCAATGAGCAGTTCTTC. Its protein is CASRAFPRGRNEQFF. The genes are TRBV7-2 and TRBJ2-1; 8 nucleotides match TRBD1. The CDR3 totals 15 residues. V lost 6 bases and J lost 6; bases outside the gene matches: 10. Germline values: CDR1 SGHTA, CDR2 FQGNSA.

The CDR3 region is CASSTGGYGYTF. The CDR3 nucleotides read TGTGCCAGCAGCACAGGGGGCTATGGCTACACCTTC. The chain couples TRBV7-9 to TRBJ1-2; 8 bases align to TRBD1. The CDR3 has 12 amino acids. V trimming: 5 bases; J trimming: 4 bases; junction bases outside the gene matches: 0. The germline gives CDR1 SEHNR, CDR2 FQNEAQ (reference sequence).

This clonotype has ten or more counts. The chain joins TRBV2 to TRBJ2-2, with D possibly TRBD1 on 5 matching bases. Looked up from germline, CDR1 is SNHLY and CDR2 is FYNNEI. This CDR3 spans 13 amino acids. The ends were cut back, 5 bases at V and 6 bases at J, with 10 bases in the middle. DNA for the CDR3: TGTGCCAGCAGTACAGGTCTGGCCGGGGAGCTGTTTTTT. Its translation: CASSTGLAGELFF.

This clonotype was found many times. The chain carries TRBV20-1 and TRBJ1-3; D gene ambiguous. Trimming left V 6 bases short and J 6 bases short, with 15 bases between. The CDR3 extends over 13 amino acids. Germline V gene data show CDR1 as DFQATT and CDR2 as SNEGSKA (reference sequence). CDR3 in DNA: TGCAGTGCCCCCGTGGGAACCGAAAACACCATATATTTT. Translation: CSAPVGTENTIYF.

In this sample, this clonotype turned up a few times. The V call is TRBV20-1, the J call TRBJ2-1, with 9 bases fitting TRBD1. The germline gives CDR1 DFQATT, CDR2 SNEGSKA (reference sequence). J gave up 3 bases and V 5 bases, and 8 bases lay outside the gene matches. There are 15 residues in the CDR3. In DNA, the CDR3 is TGCAGTGCTTCTGCCGGGACAGGGTACTACAATGAGCAGTTCTTC. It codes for CSASAGTGYYNEQFF.

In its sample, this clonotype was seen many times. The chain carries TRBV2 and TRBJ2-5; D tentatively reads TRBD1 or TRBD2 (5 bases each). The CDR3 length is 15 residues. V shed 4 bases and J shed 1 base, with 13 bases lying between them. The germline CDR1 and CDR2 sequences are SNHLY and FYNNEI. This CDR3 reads CASSVGLGPQETQYF. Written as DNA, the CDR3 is TGTGCCAGCAGTGTCGGACTGGGGCCCCAAGAGACCCAGTACTTC.

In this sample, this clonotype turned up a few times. CDR3 in amino acids: CASSFTGSETQYF. For the CDR3, the DNA is TGTGCCAGCAGCTTTACAGGGTCGGAGACCCAGTACTTC. The rearrangement joins TRBV7-2 to TRBJ2-5; TRBD1 might be the D (6 bases). V dropped 3 bases and J dropped 5 bases, with 10 bases sitting between them. The V gene's germline CDR1 is SGHTA and CDR2 FQGNSA. This CDR3 is 13 amino acids long.

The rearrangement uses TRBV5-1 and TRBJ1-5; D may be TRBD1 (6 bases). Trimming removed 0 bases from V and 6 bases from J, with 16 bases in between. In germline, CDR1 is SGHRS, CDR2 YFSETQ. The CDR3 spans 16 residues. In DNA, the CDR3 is TGCGCCAGCAGCTTGGATCCCGGGGCAGGGGCTCAGCCCCAGCATTTT. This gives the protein CASSLDPGAGAQPQHF. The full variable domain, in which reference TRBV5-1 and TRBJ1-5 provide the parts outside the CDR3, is KAGVTQTPRYLIKTRGQQVTLSCSPISGHRSVSWYQQTPGQGLQFLFEYFSETQRNKGNFPGRFSGRQFSNSRSEMNVSTLELGDSALYLCASSLDPGAGAQPQHFGDGTRLSIL.

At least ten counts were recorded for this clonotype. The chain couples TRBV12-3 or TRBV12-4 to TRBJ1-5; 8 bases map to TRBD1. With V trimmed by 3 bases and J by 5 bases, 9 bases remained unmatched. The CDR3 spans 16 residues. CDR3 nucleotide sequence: TGTGCCAGCAGTTTTCAGTGGGTGGACAGGGATCAGCCCCAGCATTTT. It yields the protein CASSFQWVDRDQPQHF.

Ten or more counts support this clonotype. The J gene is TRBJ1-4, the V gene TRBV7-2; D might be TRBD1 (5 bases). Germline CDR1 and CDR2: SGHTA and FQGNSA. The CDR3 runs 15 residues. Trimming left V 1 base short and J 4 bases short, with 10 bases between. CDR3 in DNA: TGTGCCAGCAGCTTAGGCTTGGGGGTTAATGAAAAACTGTTTTTT. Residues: CASSLGLGVNEKLFF.

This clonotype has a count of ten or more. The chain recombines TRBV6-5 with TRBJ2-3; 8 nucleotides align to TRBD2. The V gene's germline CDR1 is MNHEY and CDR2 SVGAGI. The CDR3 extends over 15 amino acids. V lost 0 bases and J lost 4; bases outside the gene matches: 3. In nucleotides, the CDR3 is TGTGCCAGCAGTTACTCGGCGGGGGGCGCAGATACGCAGTATTTT. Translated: CASSYSAGGADTQYF.

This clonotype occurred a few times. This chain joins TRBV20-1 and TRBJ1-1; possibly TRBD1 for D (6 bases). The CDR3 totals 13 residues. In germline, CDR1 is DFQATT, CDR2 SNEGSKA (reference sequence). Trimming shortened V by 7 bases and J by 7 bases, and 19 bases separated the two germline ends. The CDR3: CSGVRFMDSEAFF. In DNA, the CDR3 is TGCAGTGGGGTGAGATTCATGGACAGTGAAGCTTTCTTT.